This entry describes one T cell receptor beta chain. The CDR3 is made up of 14 amino acids. Germline loops: CDR1 SNHLY, CDR2 FYNNEI. V was clipped by 7 bases and J by 3 bases, with 16 bases between them. Methods used by the authors: Amplified reference gene primers provided the basis for estimating nucleated cell counts. Only in-frame clones appear in the TCRdb table, and some are missing; sequencing was by immunoSEQ multiplex PCR. V and J calls plus clone size are reproduced from that table; the DNA served to infer D and trimming. The repertoire consists of a few hundred thousand clones, with 85% occurring once and the leading ten covering 7.2%. The sample comes from a study of blood T cell repertoires in COVID-19. Looking at the study overall: Acute-phase and convalescent COVID-19 samples originated in the United States, Italy and Spain. PBMCs, B-cell-depleted T cells, or T cells provided the cDNA or gDNA that made up the material.

Input material: peripheral blood. The origin of this receptor is a human donor in a cohort sampled during active COVID-19. The gene calls are TRBV2 and TRBJ2-7; D unclear. The DNA for the CDR3 is TGTGCCAGCATGTCCGAGACACGGAACTACGAGCAGTACTTC. Residues: CASMSETRNYEQYF.